This T cell receptor (beta chain) appears in the sequencing data of a study of CD8 T cells in ankylosing spondylitis. Study observations and caveats: Disease-associated clones were reportedly significantly overrepresented in matched ankylosing spondylitis synovial fluid.

TCRdb processed the 5' RACE reads anew with MiXCR; each CDR3 protein has one entry. The table has 250,000 or so distinct CDR3 sequences, over 15% seen once. The table lists this clonotype with many counts. Its antigen is as yet unknown. The TCR comes from a male donor with ankylosing spondylitis or in good health (not recorded which). Sequencing was done on a sample of blood, either unsorted or a sorted T cell fraction (not recorded which).

CDR3 bases: TGTGCCAGCAGGGAACTAGCGGGAGTTGGGGATGAGCAGTTCTTC. Residues: CASRELAGVGDEQFF. The rearrangement joins TRBV6-1 to TRBJ2-1; the match to TRBD2 covers 11 bases. Trimming cost V 6 bases and J 8 bases; bases outside gene matches: 9. This CDR3 has 15 amino acids. Looked up from germline, CDR1 is MNHNS and CDR2 is SASEGT.